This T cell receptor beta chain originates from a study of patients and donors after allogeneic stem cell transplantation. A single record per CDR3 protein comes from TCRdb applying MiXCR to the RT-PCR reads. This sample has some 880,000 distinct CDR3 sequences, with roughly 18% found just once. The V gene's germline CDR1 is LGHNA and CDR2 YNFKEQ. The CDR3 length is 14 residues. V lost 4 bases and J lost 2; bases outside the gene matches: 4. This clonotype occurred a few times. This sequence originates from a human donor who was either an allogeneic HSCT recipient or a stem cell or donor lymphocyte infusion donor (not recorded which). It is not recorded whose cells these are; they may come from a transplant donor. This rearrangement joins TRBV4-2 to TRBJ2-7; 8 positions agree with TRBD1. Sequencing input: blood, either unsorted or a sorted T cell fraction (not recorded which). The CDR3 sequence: CASSRIQGAYEQYF. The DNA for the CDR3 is TGTGCCAGCAGCCGGATACAGGGGGCCTACGAGCAGTACTTC.